This T cell receptor (beta chain) was sequenced for a study of blood T cell repertoires in COVID-19 (TCRdb year 2020). Regarding the study in general: Collaborator samples came from the United States, Italy and Spain and covered acute and convalescent phases of COVID-19. The prospective study material was composed of cDNA or gDNA derived from T cells, B-cell-depleted T cells, or PBMCs. The dataset comprised deeply sampled blood TCRbeta repertoires from subjects exposed to, actively infected with, or recovered from COVID-19. The repertoires were released in a freely available public database intended as a resource for research on the immune response to SARS-CoV-2. Samples came from the ongoing ImmuneRACE study (first 160 participants) plus 1,254 subjects from 6 global collaborators. Sample metadata almost always included a de-identified subject ID, COVID-19 status, age in years and sex. Where available, HLA class I and class II types were taken from metadata supplied by the sample provider and were not determined by assay-based typing.

From V the trimming removes 5 bases and from J it removes 5 bases, while the gene matches leave 5 bases of the junction unaccounted for. The CDR3 sequence holds 15 residues, the cysteine and phenylalanine included. Solely the CDR3 DNA is kept, with 45 bases framed from the first base. Taken from the germline V gene, the CDR1 and CDR2 loops are SGHVS and FQNEAQ. TCRbeta CDR3 regions were amplified from genomic DNA using the immunoSEQ Assay, a bias-controlled multiplex PCR. The published analysis was carried out like this. Nucleated cell counts per sample were estimated from amplification of reference gene primers within the assay. To quantify the absolute abundance of each unique TCRbeta CDR3 rearrangement, sequence reads were collapsed and filtered. For each sample, productive Simpson clonality was calculated by taking the square root of Simpson's diversity index across productive rearrangements. TCRdb obtained this table from immuneACCESS and retained in-frame rearrangements with V and J assigned. These tables miss some clones; where compared with another copy, unresolved V genes account for less than half of the shortfall, and the remainder is unexplained. That table is the source of V, J and clone size, and D and trimming were worked out from the DNA. The sample table shows 140,000 to 150,000 clones, and 84% are seen once. The biggest ten clones account for under 5.5% of the sample.

Each collaborating institution followed its own protocols to collect whole blood in K2EDTA tubes. For TCRbeta analysis, collaborators shipped samples in one of three forms: frozen whole blood, isolated PBMCs, or DNA extracted from either of those sample types. Findings and caveats that apply to the study as a whole: The quantity of clinical and demographic metadata differed by source and by participant and was supplied without curation.

On this clone: Its antigen specificity is not known. One base away there is no much larger clone; base qualities are not given.

This receptor was taken from a human donor in a cohort sampled during active COVID-19. The sequencing input was peripheral blood. Recombination linked TRBV7-8 to TRBJ2-1, with 11 central nucleotides matching TRBD2. The DNA sequence is TGTGCCAGCAGCCGCGAGGGACTAGCGGACAATGAGCAGTTCTTC. It translates to CASSREGLADNEQFF. The full variable domain, with segments outside the CDR3 supplied by the reference TRBV7-8 and TRBJ2-1 proteins, appears as GAGVSQSPRYKVAKRGQDVALRCDPISGHVSLFWYQQALGQGPEFLTYFQNEAQLDKSGLPSDRFFAERPEGSVSTLKIQRTQQEDSAVYLCASSREGLADNEQFFGPGTRLTVL.